This TCR beta chain derives from a study of cytomegalovirus exposure and HLA in healthy donors. About the study: Out of roughly 170 million T cells, an earlier analysis found fewer than 140 million unique TCR beta sequences in total. Points from the study as a whole: Upon later analysis, HLA-associated TCR beta chains proved more clonally expanded than other, equally common chains.

The trim removed 7 bases at V and 5 bases at J, leaving 8 bases unmatched. The CDR3 spans 13 residues. Germline loops: CDR1 SQVTM, CDR2 ANQGSEA. This PCR relied on a set of 60 Vbeta primers and 13 Jbeta primers. Profiled with immunoSEQ multiplex PCR; TCRdb holds only in-frame clones, not every one. The profile covers 100,000 to 150,000 clones, with 65% to 80% appearing a single time and roughly 2.5% taken by the ten largest. Note on this clone: Its antigen remains unknown.

Material: PBMCs. This TCR came from a woman in her thirties or forties in good health and CMV-seropositive. This chain uses TRBV29-1 with TRBJ1-2; the match to TRBD1 covers 9 bases. CDR3 nucleotide sequence: TGCAGCGCCAGCAGACAGGGGGAGTATGGCTACACCTTC. Translating it yields CSASRQGEYGYTF. The variable domain in full, completed from reference TRBV29-1 and TRBJ1-2, reads SAVISQKPSRDICQRGTSLTIQCQVDSQVTMMFWYRQQPGQSLTLIATANQGSEATYESGFVIDKFPISRPNLTFSTLTVSNMSPEDSSIYLCSASRQGEYGYTFGSGTRLTVV.